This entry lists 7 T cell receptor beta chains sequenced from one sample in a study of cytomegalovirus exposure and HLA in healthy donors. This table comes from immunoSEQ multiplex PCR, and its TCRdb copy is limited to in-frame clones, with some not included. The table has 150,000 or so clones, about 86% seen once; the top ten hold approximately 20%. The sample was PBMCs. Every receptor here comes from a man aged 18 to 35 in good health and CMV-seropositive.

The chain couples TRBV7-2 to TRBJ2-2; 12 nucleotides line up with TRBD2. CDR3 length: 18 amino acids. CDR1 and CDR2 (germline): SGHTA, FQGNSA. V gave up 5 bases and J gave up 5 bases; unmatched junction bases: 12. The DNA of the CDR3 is TGTGCCAGCAGCCACGGTTATCTAGCGGGAGGGCATACCGGGGAGCTGTTTTTT. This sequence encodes CASSHGYLAGGHTGELFF.

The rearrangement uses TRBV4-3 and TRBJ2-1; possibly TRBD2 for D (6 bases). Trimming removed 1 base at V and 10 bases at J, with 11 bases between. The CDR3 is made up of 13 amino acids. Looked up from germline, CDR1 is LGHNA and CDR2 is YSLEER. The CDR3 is CASSQGGSGEQFF. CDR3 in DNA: TGCGCCAGCAGCCAAGGGGGGAGCGGGGAGCAGTTCTTC.

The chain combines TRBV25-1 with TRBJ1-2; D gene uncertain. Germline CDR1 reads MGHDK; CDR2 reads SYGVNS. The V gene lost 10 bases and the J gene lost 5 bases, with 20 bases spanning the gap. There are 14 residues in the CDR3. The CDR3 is CATLGGSPLYGYTF. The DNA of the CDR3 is TGTGCCACCCTCGGCGGGTCCCCCCTATATGGCTACACCTTC.

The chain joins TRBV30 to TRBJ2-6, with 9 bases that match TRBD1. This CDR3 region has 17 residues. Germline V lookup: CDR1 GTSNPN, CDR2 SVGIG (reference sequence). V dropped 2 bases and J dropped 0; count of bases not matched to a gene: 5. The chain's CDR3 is CAWSRQGGYSGANVLTF. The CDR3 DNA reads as TGTGCCTGGAGTCGACAGGGGGGTTACTCTGGGGCCAACGTCCTGACTTTC.

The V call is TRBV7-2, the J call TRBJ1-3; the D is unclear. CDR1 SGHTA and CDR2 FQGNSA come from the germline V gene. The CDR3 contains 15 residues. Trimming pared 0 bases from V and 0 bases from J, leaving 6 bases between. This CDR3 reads CASSLAAGSGNTIYF. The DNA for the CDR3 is TGTGCCAGCAGCTTAGCGGCGGGCTCTGGAAACACCATATATTTT.

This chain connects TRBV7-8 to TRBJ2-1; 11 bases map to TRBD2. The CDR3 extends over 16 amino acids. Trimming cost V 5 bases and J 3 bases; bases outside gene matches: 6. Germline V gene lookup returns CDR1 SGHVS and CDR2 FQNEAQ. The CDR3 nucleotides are TGTGCCAGCAGCCGTCTAGCGGGAGGTATCTACAATGAGCAGTTCTTC. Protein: CASSRLAGGIYNEQFF.

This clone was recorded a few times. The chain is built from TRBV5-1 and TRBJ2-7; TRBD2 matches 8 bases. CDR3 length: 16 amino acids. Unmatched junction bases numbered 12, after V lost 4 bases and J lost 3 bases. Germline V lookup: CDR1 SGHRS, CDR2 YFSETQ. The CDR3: CASSGGGVAGIYEQYF. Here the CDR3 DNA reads TGCGCCAGCAGCGGTGGGGGAGTAGCGGGAATCTACGAGCAGTACTTC.